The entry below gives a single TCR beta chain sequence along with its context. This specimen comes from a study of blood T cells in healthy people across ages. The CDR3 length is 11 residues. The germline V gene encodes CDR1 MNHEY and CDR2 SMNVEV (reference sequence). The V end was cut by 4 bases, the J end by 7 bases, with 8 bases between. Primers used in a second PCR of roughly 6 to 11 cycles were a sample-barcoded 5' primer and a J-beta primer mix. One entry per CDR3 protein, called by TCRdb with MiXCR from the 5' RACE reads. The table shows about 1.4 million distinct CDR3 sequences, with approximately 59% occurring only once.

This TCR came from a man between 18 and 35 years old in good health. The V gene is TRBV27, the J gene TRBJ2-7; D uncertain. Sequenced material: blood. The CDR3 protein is CASSSFGEQYF. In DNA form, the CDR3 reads TGTGCCAGCAGTTCATTTGGAGAGCAGTACTTC.